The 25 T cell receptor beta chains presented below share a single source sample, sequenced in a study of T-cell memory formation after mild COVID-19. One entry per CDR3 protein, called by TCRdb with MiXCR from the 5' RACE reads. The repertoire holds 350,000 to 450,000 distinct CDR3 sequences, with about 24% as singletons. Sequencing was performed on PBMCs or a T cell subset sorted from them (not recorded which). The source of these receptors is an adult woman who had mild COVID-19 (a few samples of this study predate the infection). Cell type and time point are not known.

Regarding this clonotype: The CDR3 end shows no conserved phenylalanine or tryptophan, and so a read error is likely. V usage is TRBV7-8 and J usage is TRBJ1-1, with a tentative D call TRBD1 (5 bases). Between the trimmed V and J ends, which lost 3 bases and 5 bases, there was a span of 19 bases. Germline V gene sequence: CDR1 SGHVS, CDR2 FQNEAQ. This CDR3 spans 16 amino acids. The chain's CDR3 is CASSFADRNWGTEAFL. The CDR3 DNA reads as TGTGCCAGCAGCTTCGCAGATAGAAACTGGGGGACTGAAGCTTTCCTT.

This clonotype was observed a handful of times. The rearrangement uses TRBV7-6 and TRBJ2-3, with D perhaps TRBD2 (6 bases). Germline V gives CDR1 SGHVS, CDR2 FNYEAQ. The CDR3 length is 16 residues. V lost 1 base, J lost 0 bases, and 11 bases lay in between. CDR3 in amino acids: CASSLDAGTSTDTQYF. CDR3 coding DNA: TGTGCCAGCAGCTTAGACGCGGGGACTAGCACAGATACGCAGTATTTT.

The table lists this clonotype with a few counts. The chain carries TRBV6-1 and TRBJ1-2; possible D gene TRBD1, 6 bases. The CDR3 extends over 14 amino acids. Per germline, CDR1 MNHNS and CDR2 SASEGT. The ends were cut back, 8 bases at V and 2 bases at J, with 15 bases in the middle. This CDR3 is CASLRGTLNYGYTF. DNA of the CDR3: TGTGCCAGCCTTAGGGGGACCCTCAACTATGGCTACACCTTC.

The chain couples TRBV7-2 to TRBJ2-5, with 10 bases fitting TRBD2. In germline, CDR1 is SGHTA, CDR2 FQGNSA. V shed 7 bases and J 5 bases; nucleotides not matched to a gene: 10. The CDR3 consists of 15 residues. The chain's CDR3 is CASTTTSGCGETQYF. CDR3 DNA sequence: TGTGCCAGCACAACGACTAGCGGGTGTGGTGAGACCCAGTACTTC.

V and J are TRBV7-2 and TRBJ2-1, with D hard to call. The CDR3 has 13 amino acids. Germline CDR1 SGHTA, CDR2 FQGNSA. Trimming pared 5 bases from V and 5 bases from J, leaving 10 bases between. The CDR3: CASSRVGNNEQFF. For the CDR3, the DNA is TGTGCCAGCAGCCGGGTGGGAAACAATGAGCAGTTCTTC.

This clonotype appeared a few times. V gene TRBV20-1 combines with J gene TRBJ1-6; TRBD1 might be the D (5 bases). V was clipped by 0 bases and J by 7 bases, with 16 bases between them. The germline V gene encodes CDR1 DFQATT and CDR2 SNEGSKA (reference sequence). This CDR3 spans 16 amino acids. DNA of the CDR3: TGCAGTGCTAGAGATCTTAGATCAGGACAAAATTCACCCCTCCACTTT. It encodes CSARDLRSGQNSPLHF.

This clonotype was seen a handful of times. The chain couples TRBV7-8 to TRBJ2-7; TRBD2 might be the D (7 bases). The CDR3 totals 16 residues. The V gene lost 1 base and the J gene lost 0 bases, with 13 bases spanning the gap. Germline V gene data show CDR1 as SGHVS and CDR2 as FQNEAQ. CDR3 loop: CASSLGEGTNSYEQYF. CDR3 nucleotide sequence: TGTGCCAGCAGCTTAGGGGAGGGGACAAACTCCTACGAGCAGTACTTC.

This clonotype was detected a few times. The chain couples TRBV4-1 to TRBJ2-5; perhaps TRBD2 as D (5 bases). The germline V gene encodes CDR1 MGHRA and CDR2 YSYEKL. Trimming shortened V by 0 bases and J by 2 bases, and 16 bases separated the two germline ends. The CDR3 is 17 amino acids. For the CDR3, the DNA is TGCGCCAGCAGCCAAGATTCGAGGGCAGGAGCTCAAGAGACCCAGTACTTC. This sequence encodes CASSQDSRAGAQETQYF.

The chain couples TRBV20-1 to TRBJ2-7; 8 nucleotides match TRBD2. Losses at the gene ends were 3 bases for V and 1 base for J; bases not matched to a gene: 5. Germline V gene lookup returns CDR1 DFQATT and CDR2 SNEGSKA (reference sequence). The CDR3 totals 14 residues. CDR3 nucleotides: TGCAGTGCTAGTTTAGCGGGGCCTTCCTACGAGCAGTACTTC. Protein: CSASLAGPSYEQYF.

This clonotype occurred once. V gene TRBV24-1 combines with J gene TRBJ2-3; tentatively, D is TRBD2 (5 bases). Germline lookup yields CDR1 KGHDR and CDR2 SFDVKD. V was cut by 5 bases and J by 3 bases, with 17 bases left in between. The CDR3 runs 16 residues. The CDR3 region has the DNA TGTGCCACCAGTGCCCGTGAAGGAGGAGTGACAGATACGCAGTATTTT. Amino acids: CATSAREGGVTDTQYF.

The CDR3 coding sequence is TGTGCCAGCAGCTTAGGTTACCTAGCGGGAGAGTCAGATACGCAGTATTTT. Its translation is CASSLGYLAGESDTQYF. The chain recombines TRBV7-2 with TRBJ2-3; TRBD2 aligns across 10 bases. V lost 1 base to trimming and J lost 4 bases; unmatched junction nucleotides: 8. Germline CDR1 is SGHTA and CDR2 is FQGNSA. The CDR3 spans 17 residues.

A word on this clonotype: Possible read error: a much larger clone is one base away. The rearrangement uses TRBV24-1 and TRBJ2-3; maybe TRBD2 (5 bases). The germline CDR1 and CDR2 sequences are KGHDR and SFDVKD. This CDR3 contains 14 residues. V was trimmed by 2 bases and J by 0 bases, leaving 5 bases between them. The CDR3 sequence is CATSDWESTDTQYF. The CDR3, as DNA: TGTGCCACCAGTGATTGGGAGAGCACAGATACGCAGTATTTT.

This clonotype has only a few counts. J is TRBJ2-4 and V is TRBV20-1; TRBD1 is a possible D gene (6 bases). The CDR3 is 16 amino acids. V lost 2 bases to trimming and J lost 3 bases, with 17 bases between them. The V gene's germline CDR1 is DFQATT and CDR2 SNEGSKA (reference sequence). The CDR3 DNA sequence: TGCAGTGCTAGACCCCGGACAGACTCTCACAAAAACATTCAGTACTTC. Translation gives CSARPRTDSHKNIQYF.

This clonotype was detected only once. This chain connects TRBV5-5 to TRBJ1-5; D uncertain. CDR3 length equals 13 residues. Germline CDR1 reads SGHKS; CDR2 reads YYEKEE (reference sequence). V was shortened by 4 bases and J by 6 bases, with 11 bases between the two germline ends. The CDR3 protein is CASSARGGQPQHF. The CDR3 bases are TGTGCCAGCAGCGCGCGGGGTGGTCAGCCCCAGCATTTT.

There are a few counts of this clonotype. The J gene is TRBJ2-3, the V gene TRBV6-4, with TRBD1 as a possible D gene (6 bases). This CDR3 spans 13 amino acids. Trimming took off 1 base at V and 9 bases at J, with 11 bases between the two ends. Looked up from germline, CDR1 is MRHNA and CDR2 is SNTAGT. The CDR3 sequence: CASSDLTQGTQYF. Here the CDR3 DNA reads TGTGCCAGCAGTGACTTAACACAGGGAACGCAGTATTTT.

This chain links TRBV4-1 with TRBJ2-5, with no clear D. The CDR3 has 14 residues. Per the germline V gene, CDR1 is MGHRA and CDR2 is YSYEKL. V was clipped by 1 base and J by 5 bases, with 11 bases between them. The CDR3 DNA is TGCGCCAGCAGCCAAGGGGCAGGCCGGGAGACCCAGTACTTC. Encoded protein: CASSQGAGRETQYF.

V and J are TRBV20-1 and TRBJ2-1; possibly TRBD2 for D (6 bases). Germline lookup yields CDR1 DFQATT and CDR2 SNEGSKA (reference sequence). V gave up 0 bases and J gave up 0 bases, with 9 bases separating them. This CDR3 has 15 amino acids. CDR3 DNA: TGCAGTGCTAGAGATGTAGCGGACTCCTACAATGAGCAGTTCTTC. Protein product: CSARDVADSYNEQFF.

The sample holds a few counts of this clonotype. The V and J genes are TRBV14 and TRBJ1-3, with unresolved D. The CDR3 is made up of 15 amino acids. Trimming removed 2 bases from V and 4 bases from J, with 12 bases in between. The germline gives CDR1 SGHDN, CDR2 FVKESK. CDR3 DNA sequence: TGTGCCAGCAGCCAACATGGTAACATCGGAAACACCATATATTTT. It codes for CASSQHGNIGNTIYF.

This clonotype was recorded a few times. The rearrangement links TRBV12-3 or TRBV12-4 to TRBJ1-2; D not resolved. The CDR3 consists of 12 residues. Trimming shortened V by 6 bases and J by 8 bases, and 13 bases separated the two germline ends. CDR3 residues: CASSPAGHGYTF. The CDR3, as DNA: TGTGCCAGCAGCCCAGCAGGCCACGGCTACACCTTC.

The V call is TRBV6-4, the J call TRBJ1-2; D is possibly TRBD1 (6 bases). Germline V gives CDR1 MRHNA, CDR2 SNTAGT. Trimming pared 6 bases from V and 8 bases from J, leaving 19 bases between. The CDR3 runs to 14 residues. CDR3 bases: TGTGCCAGCAGACACCGTGGGCCAGGGGACGGCTACACCTTC. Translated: CASRHRGPGDGYTF.

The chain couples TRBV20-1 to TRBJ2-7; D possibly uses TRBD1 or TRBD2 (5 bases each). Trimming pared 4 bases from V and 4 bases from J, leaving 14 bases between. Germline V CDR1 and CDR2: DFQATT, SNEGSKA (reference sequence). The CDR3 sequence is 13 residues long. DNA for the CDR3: TGCAGTGCTATCCGGGACGGAAGGTACGAGCAGTACTTC. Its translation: CSAIRDGRYEQYF.

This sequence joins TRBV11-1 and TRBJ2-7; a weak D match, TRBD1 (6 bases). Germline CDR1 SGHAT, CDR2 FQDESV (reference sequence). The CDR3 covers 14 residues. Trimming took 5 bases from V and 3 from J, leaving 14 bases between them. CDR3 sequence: CASSPTVGGYEQYF. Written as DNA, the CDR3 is TGTGCCAGCAGCCCTACCGTAGGGGGCTACGAGCAGTACTTC.

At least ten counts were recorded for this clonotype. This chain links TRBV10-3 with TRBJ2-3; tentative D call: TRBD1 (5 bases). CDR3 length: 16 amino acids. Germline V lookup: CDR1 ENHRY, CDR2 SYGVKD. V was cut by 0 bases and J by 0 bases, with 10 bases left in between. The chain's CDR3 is CAISESRAQSTDTQYF. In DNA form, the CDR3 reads TGTGCCATCAGTGAGTCCAGGGCGCAGAGCACAGATACGCAGTATTTT.

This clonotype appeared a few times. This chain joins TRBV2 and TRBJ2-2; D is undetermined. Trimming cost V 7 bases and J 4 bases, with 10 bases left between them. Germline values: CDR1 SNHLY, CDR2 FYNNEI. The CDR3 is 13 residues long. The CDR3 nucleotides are TGTGCCAGCAATGGGAAAGTCACCGGGGAGCTGTTTTTT. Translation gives CASNGKVTGELFF.

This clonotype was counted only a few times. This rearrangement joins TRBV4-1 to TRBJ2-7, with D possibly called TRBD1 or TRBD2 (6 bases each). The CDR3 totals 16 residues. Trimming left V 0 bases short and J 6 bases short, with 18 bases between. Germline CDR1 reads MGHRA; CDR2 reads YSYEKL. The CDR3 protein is CASSQDLSGGGPEQYF. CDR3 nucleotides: TGCGCCAGCAGCCAAGATCTATCAGGAGGGGGTCCCGAGCAGTACTTC.